The entry below gives a single T cell receptor (beta chain) sequence along with its context. What it recognizes is unknown. These data belong to a study of blood T cells in healthy people across ages. Notes on the study in general: Naive CD4+ cells and diversity were both higher in long-lived donors than in aged donors.

Each donor was a healthy Caucasian individual from Russia, aged roughly 6 to 95. Per the germline V gene, CDR1 is SGHAT and CDR2 is FQNNGV. The CDR3 runs 14 residues. V lost 5 bases, J lost 6 bases, and 16 bases lay in between. The second PCR ran about 7 to 12 cycles with a sample-barcoded 5' primer and J-beta primers. With 12 random nucleotides, a template-switch adaptor tagged each individual cDNA molecule. TCRdb fed the 5' RACE reads into MiXCR, producing one record per CDR3 protein. Here the sample spans roughly 1,300,000 distinct CDR3 sequences, around 59% being singletons. The sample consisted of blood. V gene TRBV11-2 combines with J gene TRBJ1-2; the D gene is possibly TRBD1 (6 bases). The TCR was taken from a man between 18 and 35 years old in good health. The CDR3 sequence: CASSPTRGPHGYTF. In DNA form, the CDR3 reads TGTGCCAGCAGCCCTACTCGGGGGCCACATGGCTACACCTTC.